What follows are 16 T cell receptor beta chains derived from one specimen sequenced in a study of chemoradiotherapy in HPV16-positive cancers. This table comes from immunoSEQ multiplex PCR, and its TCRdb copy is limited to in-frame clones, with some not included. This sample has tens of thousands of clones, with 85% to 90% found just once. Specimen: blood, collected from a patient who underwent chemoradiotherapy. The receptors shown here come from a human donor with HPV-associated anogenital cancer.

The rearrangement links TRBV6-6 to TRBJ2-3; 12 bases align to TRBD2. J was trimmed by 2 bases and V by 4 bases; bases with no gene match: 4. CDR1 is MNHNY and CDR2 is SVGAGI in the germline V gene (reference sequence). This CDR3 region has 16 residues. The chain's CDR3 is CASSLLAGGDTDTQYF. CDR3 DNA: TGTGCCAGCAGTTTACTAGCGGGGGGCGACACAGATACGCAGTATTTT.

This chain links TRBV11-3 with TRBJ1-1; D is unclear. Germline CDR1 SGHNT, CDR2 YENEEA. V was pared by 1 base and J by 0 bases, with 12 bases between. The CDR3 contains 16 residues. CDR3 sequence (DNA): TGTGCCAGCAGCTTAGGTGTCAGAAAAATGAACACTGAAGCTTTCTTT. Translating gives CASSLGVRKMNTEAFF.

This chain links TRBV5-8 with TRBJ1-1; D possibly corresponds to TRBD1 (6 bases). Trimming took off 6 bases at V and 3 bases at J, with 18 bases between the two ends. Germline CDR1 reads SGHTS; CDR2 reads YDEGEE. This CDR3 region has 15 residues. DNA for the CDR3: TGTGCCAGCACTCCTGCCCCGGGGGCAGACACTGAAGCTTTCTTT. The encoded protein is CASTPAPGADTEAFF.

The V and J genes are TRBV13 and TRBJ2-1; 10 nucleotides agree with TRBD2. The germline V gene has CDR1 PRHDT and CDR2 FYEKMQ (reference sequence). The trim removed 4 bases at V and 8 bases at J, leaving 5 bases unmatched. The length of the CDR3 is 14 residues. The CDR3 DNA reads TGTGCCAGCAGCTCGAGCGGGGGGGCCGATGAGCAGTTCTTC. The encoded protein is CASSSSGGADEQFF. The full variable domain, with the rest looked up from reference TRBV13 and TRBJ2-1, is AAGVIQSPRHLIKEKRETATLKCYPIPRHDTVYWYQQGPGQDPQFLISFYEKMQSDKGSIPDRFSAQQFSDYHSELNMSSLELGDSALYFCASSSSGGADEQFFGPGTRLTVL.

The chain couples TRBV11-3 to TRBJ1-1; maybe TRBD1 (5 bases). The V gene lost 3 bases and the J gene lost 5 bases, with 10 bases spanning the gap. Germline-derived CDR1 and CDR2 are SGHNT and YENEEA. CDR3 length equals 13 residues. The CDR3: CASSFGAGTEAFF. Written as DNA, the CDR3 is TGTGCCAGCAGCTTTGGGGCGGGTACTGAAGCTTTCTTT.

V and J are TRBV5-1 and TRBJ2-7; D assignment may be TRBD1 or TRBD2 (6 bases each). V was pared by 5 bases and J by 6 bases, with 15 bases between. This CDR3 contains 13 residues. The germline gives CDR1 SGHRS, CDR2 YFSETQ. The CDR3 loop is CASRSPGASEQYF. DNA of the CDR3: TGCGCCAGCAGGTCTCCGGGGGCTAGCGAGCAGTACTTC.

This chain uses TRBV4-3 with TRBJ2-1; 10 bases align to TRBD1. The germline CDR1 and CDR2 sequences are LGHNA and YSLEER. V lost 4 bases, J lost 4 bases, and 10 bases stayed unmatched. The CDR3 is 17 amino acids. The CDR3 region has the DNA TGCGCCAGCAGCCGCACCTCCGGGACAGGGGAATACAATGAGCAGTTCTTC. The encoded protein is CASSRTSGTGEYNEQFF.

V usage is TRBV7-3 and J usage is TRBJ2-7; TRBD1 matches 9 bases. Germline V gene lookup returns CDR1 SGHTA and CDR2 FQGTGA. The J segment lost 4 bases and the V segment lost 6 bases, leaving 10 bases of the junction unmatched. This CDR3 has 15 residues. The CDR3 loop is CASSYTGTGIYEQYF. The CDR3 nucleotides are TGTGCCAGCAGTTACACCGGGACAGGGATTTACGAGCAGTACTTC.

The chain links TRBV19 to TRBJ2-7; 10 bases fit TRBD2. CDR1 LNHDA and CDR2 SQIVND come from the germline V gene (reference sequence). The CDR3 runs 16 residues. Trimming removed 2 bases from V and 4 bases from J; junction bases left unmatched: 8. In DNA, the CDR3 is TGTGCCAGTAGTATATGGGCTAGCGGGGGATTTTACGAGCAGTACTTC. Amino acids: CASSIWASGGFYEQYF.

The rearrangement uses TRBV10-3 and TRBJ1-1, with TRBD1 identical over 7 bases. The CDR3 contains 16 residues. After removal of 6 bases from V and 7 bases from J, the junction contained 17 bases not matched to a gene. Germline CDR1 is ENHRY and CDR2 is SYGVKD. The CDR3 sequence: CAIRGTGGDRDREAFF. DNA for the CDR3: TGTGCCATCAGGGGAACGGGGGGCGACAGGGACCGTGAAGCTTTCTTT.

V is TRBV11-2 and J is TRBJ2-5; either TRBD1 or TRBD2 may supply D (5 bases each). Trimming stripped 1 base from V and 13 bases from J, with 16 bases between. CDR1 is SGHAT and CDR2 is FQNNGV in the germline V gene. The CDR3 has 13 amino acids. The CDR3 here is CASSLGGRRAVYF. The CDR3, as DNA: TGTGCCAGCAGCTTAGGGGGACGTCGGGCGGTGTACTTC.

This chain links TRBV27 with TRBJ2-2, with 7 bases matching TRBD1. J gave up 6 bases and V 5 bases, and 6 bases lay outside the gene matches. In germline, CDR1 is MNHEY, CDR2 SMNVEV (reference sequence). The CDR3 has 14 residues. CDR3 loop: CASSPTGPPGELFF. CDR3 DNA sequence: TGTGCCAGCAGTCCGACAGGGCCTCCCGGGGAGCTGTTTTTT.

V gene TRBV6-1 combines with J gene TRBJ1-1, with D unclear. The CDR3 loop spans 14 amino acids. From germline, CDR1 is MNHNS and CDR2 SASEGT. The V end was cut by 1 base, the J end by 3 bases, with 9 bases between. CDR3 sequence: CASSEGFEHTEAFF. Written as DNA, the CDR3 is TGTGCCAGCAGTGAAGGATTTGAGCACACTGAAGCTTTCTTT.

This clone was detected once. The chain has TRBV2 and TRBJ2-1; TRBD2 matches 15 bases. The V segment lost 7 bases and the J segment 6 bases; nucleotides outside the gene matches: 4. The CDR3 extends over 15 amino acids. Per germline, CDR1 SNHLY and CDR2 FYNNEI. Written as DNA, the CDR3 is TGTGCCAGCACCACGGGACTAGCGGGGGGCAATGAGCAGTTCTTC. Translation: CASTTGLAGGNEQFF.

V and J are TRBV5-1 and TRBJ2-3; no definite D call. The CDR3 runs to 14 residues. The germline V gene encodes CDR1 SGHRS and CDR2 YFSETQ. The V end was cut by 1 base, the J end by 4 bases, with 10 bases between. The CDR3 region has the DNA TGCGCCAGCAGCTTGATCTTCATGGCAGATACGCAGTATTTT. This encodes CASSLIFMADTQYF.

The chain is built from TRBV6-5 and TRBJ1-4, with unresolved D. This CDR3 comprises 14 residues. Trimming stripped 2 bases from V and 8 bases from J, with 12 bases between. Germline CDR1 MNHEY, CDR2 SVGAGI. CDR3 sequence reads: CASSYRTNGEKLFF. In DNA, the CDR3 is TGTGCCAGCAGTTACAGGACGAACGGAGAAAAACTGTTTTTT.